This entry is about one T cell receptor beta chain. Those who participated ranged in age from 18 to 89 years and resided in 20 to 30 US areas. Assignment of participants to cohorts was predicated upon participant-reported clinical history. This CDR3 comprises 15 residues. After removal of 6 bases from V and 2 bases from J, the junction contained 6 bases not matched to a gene. Germline-derived CDR1 and CDR2 are MNHEY and SVGEGT. The data originate from a study of blood T cell repertoires in COVID-19. Study summary: Among Cohort 3 donors, those recovered had two negative PCRs, clearance, or symptom resolution. Samples of COVID-19 (acute and convalescent) were obtained from the United States, Italy and Spain.

Produced via immunoSEQ multiplex PCR; TCRdb's table is partial and in-frame only. The sample records over 110,000 clones, approximately 87% being singletons. This receptor was obtained from a man aged 50-59 years in a cohort exposed to, infected with or recovered from COVID-19 (not recorded which). Input material: PBMCs or T cells enriched from blood (not recorded which). The chain links TRBV6-2 or TRBV6-3 to TRBJ2-2; 7 bases fit TRBD1. The CDR3 nucleotides are TGTGCCAGCAGCAAGGGGGCGGTTAACACCGGGGAGCTGTTTTTT. It specifies CASSKGAVNTGELFF.